The 20 T cell receptor beta chains in this list originate from one sample, sequenced in a study of PD-L1 blockade in urothelial cancer. Only in-frame clones appear in the TCRdb table, and some are missing; sequencing was by immunoSEQ multiplex PCR. There are tens of thousands of clones in the sample; about 88% occur only once, and 1.5% to 2% lies in the top ten. The material was PBMCs, obtained around atezolizumab (anti-PD-L1) treatment. These receptors were obtained from a man aged 50-59 years with urothelial cancer.

This clone was detected once. Other DNA sequences in this specimen translate into the identical CDR3. The genes are TRBV5-1 and TRBJ2-7; D not certain. CDR3 length: 13 residues. With 2 bases removed from V and 3 bases from J, the gap between germline ends came to 9 bases. Germline CDR1 SGHRS, CDR2 YFSETQ. Written as DNA, the CDR3 is TGCGCCAGCAGCTTCAACGGTGACTACGAGCAGTACTTC. Translated: CASSFNGDYEQYF.

In DNA form, the CDR3 reads TGCGCCAGCAGCTTGTATGGGGCGGAAGGAAACACCATATATTTT. Residues: CASSLYGAEGNTIYF. V is TRBV5-1 and J is TRBJ1-3, with TRBD1 as a possible D gene (5 bases). The CDR3 sequence is 15 residues long. V dropped 1 base and J dropped 4 bases, with 12 bases sitting between them. Germline V gives CDR1 SGHRS, CDR2 YFSETQ.

The chain has TRBV5-5 and TRBJ2-4; 7 nucleotides agree with TRBD1. Losses at the gene ends were 4 bases for V and 2 bases for J; bases not matched to a gene: 3. Germline V CDR1 and CDR2: SGHKS, YYEKEE (reference sequence). This CDR3 has 14 residues. Here the CDR3 DNA reads TGTGCCAGCAGCAAACAGGGGACCAAAAACATTCAGTACTTC. It encodes CASSKQGTKNIQYF.

The gene calls are TRBV19 and TRBJ2-2; D not certain. Trimming shortened V by 3 bases and J by 8 bases, and 7 bases separated the two germline ends. The CDR3 is 12 residues long. Germline lookup yields CDR1 LNHDA and CDR2 SQIVND (reference sequence). CDR3 region: CASSIVRGELFF. CDR3 sequence (DNA): TGTGCCAGTAGTATCGTGAGGGGGGAGCTGTTTTTT.

CDR3 nucleotides: TGTGCCACCAGTTTCTTACTGCGTGAAAAACTGTTTTTT. It translates to CATSFLLREKLFF. V usage is TRBV15 and J usage is TRBJ1-4; no clear D. Trimming removed 6 bases at V and 7 bases at J, with 12 bases between. The CDR3 is 13 residues long. Germline V gene data show CDR1 as LNHNV and CDR2 as YYDKDF (reference sequence).

This clone was recorded once. This chain links TRBV6-1 with TRBJ2-2; TRBD2 aligns across 11 bases. V gave up 1 base and J gave up 4 bases; unmatched junction bases: 2. Germline V CDR1 and CDR2: MNHNS, SASEGT. The CDR3 runs to 16 residues. DNA of the CDR3: TGTGCCAGCAGTGAAGAAACTAGCGGGGGCACCGGGGAGCTGTTTTTT. Translating it yields CASSEETSGGTGELFF.

This chain uses TRBV7-9 with TRBJ1-1; no reliable D call. The CDR3 sequence is 13 residues long. V was pared by 5 bases and J by 4 bases, with 11 bases between. Germline values: CDR1 SEHNR, CDR2 FQNEAQ (reference sequence). The CDR3 reads CASSRSGSTEAFF. CDR3 DNA: TGTGCCAGCAGCCGCTCGGGGAGCACTGAAGCTTTCTTT.

This clone was detected a few times. The genes are TRBV27 and TRBJ2-7, with 10 bases fitting TRBD2. CDR3 length: 13 amino acids. V shed 10 bases, J shed 2 bases, and the junction held 5 bases outside the gene matches. Germline CDR1 reads MNHEY; CDR2 reads SMNVEV (reference sequence). CDR3 nucleotides: TGTGCCACCTGGGGACTAGCGACCTACGAGCAGTACTTC. Translation gives CATWGLATYEQYF.

The V call is TRBV10-3, the J call TRBJ2-1; 9 bases fit TRBD2. CDR3 length: 14 amino acids. Germline V gives CDR1 ENHRY, CDR2 SYGVKD. Trimming removed 2 bases from V and 4 bases from J; junction bases left unmatched: 0. The CDR3 loop is CAISESGGYNEQFF. In DNA form, the CDR3 reads TGTGCCATCAGTGAGAGCGGGGGGTACAATGAGCAGTTCTTC.

This clone was seen just once. The chain recombines TRBV6-6 with TRBJ2-7; 10 positions agree with TRBD1. CDR1 is MNHNY and CDR2 is SVGAGI in the germline V gene (reference sequence). With 5 bases clipped from V and 3 bases from J, the junction kept 4 bases outside the gene matches. This CDR3 region has 14 residues. CDR3: CASSIGQGGYEQYF. CDR3 sequence (DNA): TGTGCCAGCAGTATTGGACAGGGGGGCTACGAGCAGTACTTC.

This chain uses TRBV11-1 with TRBJ1-5, with unresolved D. With 3 bases removed from V and 7 bases from J, the gap between germline ends came to 13 bases. Germline values: CDR1 SGHAT, CDR2 FQDESV (reference sequence). CDR3 length equals 14 residues. CDR3 protein: CASSFFFRLQPQHF. DNA of the CDR3: TGTGCCAGCAGCTTTTTTTTTCGGTTGCAGCCCCAGCATTTT.

This chain connects TRBV7-9 to TRBJ1-2; 8 nucleotides match TRBD1. V trimming: 5 bases; J trimming: 1 base; junction bases outside the gene matches: 3. CDR3 size: 14 residues. Germline CDR1 and CDR2: SEHNR and FQNEAQ (reference sequence). CDR3 DNA: TGTGCCAGCAGCCCCGACAGGGGTAACTATGGCTACACCTTC. It translates to CASSPDRGNYGYTF. The full variable domain, with the rest looked up from reference TRBV7-9 and TRBJ1-2, is DTGVSQNPRHKITKRGQNVTFRCDPISEHNRLYWYRQTLGQGPEFLTYFQNEAQLEKSRLLSDRFSAERPKGSFSTLEIQRTEQGDSAMYLCASSPDRGNYGYTFGSGTRLTVV.

Here the CDR3 DNA reads TGTGCCAGCAGCACCCGGGACAGGGGGCGTGAGACCCAGTACTTC. Its protein product is CASSTRDRGRETQYF. The V and J genes are TRBV7-6 and TRBJ2-5, with TRBD1 matching 12 bases. With V trimmed by 5 bases and J by 5 bases, 6 bases remained unmatched. Germline lookup yields CDR1 SGHVS and CDR2 FNYEAQ. The CDR3 has 15 residues.

The chain joins TRBV28 to TRBJ1-1, with TRBD1 as a possible D gene (5 bases). This CDR3 has 16 amino acids. Germline CDR1 MDHEN, CDR2 SYDVKM. V lost 8 bases to trimming and J lost 11 bases, with 30 bases between them. The CDR3 coding sequence is TGTGCCAGCCCCGCTGCCGGGACTAGCGGACCCGATGAGGCTTTCTTT. It translates to CASPAAGTSGPDEAFF.

By its share, this clone is medium-sized. The chain recombines TRBV5-6 with TRBJ2-1; perhaps TRBD2 as D (5 bases). V was trimmed by 4 bases and J by 9 bases, leaving 8 bases between them. Looked up from germline, CDR1 is SGHDT and CDR2 is YYEEEE. This CDR3 has 11 residues. CDR3 amino acids: CASSVSGEQFF. The CDR3 DNA reads TGTGCCAGCAGCGTCAGCGGTGAGCAGTTCTTC.

This chain connects TRBV4-2 to TRBJ2-1, with D tentatively TRBD2 (5 bases). The CDR3 has 14 residues. Per germline, CDR1 LGHNA and CDR2 YNFKEQ. V lost 0 bases and J 3 bases, leaving 6 bases between the germline ends. In DNA form, the CDR3 reads TGTGCCAGCAGCCAAGATCGGGACTACAATGAGCAGTTCTTC. Residues: CASSQDRDYNEQFF.

The V and J genes are TRBV27 and TRBJ2-1; D perhaps matches TRBD1 (6 bases). Trimming left V 8 bases short and J 3 bases short, with 8 bases between. Germline values: CDR1 MNHEY, CDR2 SMNVEV (reference sequence). The CDR3 has 12 amino acids. DNA for the CDR3: TGTGCCAGCGGGGACAACTACAATGAGCAGTTCTTC. It yields the protein CASGDNYNEQFF.

CDR3 nucleotides: TGCGCCAGCAGTGAAGGGACTAGCTTCCACGAGCAGTACTTC. The encoded protein is CASSEGTSFHEQYF. This chain connects TRBV10-1 to TRBJ2-7; 9 positions agree with TRBD2. This CDR3 comprises 14 residues. Per germline, CDR1 WNHNN and CDR2 SYGVQD (reference sequence). V was clipped by 3 bases and J by 5 bases; unmatched bases: 5.

This chain connects TRBV5-8 to TRBJ2-1; TRBD1 aligns across 7 bases. This CDR3 comprises 15 residues. J gave up 4 bases and V 3 bases, and 7 bases lay outside the gene matches. Germline V lookup: CDR1 SGHTS, CDR2 YDEGEE. The CDR3 here is CASSWRRDRYNEQFF. The CDR3, as DNA: TGTGCCAGCAGCTGGCGAAGGGACAGATACAATGAGCAGTTCTTC. Based on the CDR3 plus reference TRBV5-8 and TRBJ2-1, the full variable domain is EAGVTQSPTHLIKTRGQQATLRCSPISGHTSVYWYQQALGLGLQFLLWYDEGEERNRGNFPPRFSGRQFPNYSSELNVNALELEDSALYLCASSWRRDRYNEQFFGPGTRLTVL.

The chain uses TRBV25-1 and TRBJ1-4; TRBD1 aligns across 7 bases. CDR1 and CDR2 (germline): MGHDK, SYGVNS. V was clipped by 1 base and J by 8 bases; unmatched bases: 7. CDR3 length: 15 amino acids. CDR3 region: CASSESIGQAEKLFF. The CDR3 DNA sequence: TGTGCCAGCAGTGAATCAATAGGACAGGCGGAAAAACTGTTTTTT.